The 20 T cell receptor beta chains below were found in one sample sequenced in a study of CD8+ T cells in alopecia areata (dated by TCRdb to 2017 to 2018). Explained via the paper, the treatment or condition label denotes: oral pan-JAK inhibitor, 5-10 mg twice daily. Libraries were built with the immunoSEQ multiplex PCR assay. To provide template for TCR sequencing, every sample had RNA extracted and reverse transcribed into cDNA. Drawn from immuneACCESS, this table holds only the in-frame rearrangements with V and J called that TCRdb kept. Clones are partly lost; checked studies trace under half to an unresolved V gene and leave the rest unexplained. This sample gives roughly 250,000 clones in total; around 64% of them show up just once. 0.9% to 0.95% of the sample belongs to the ten largest clones. Sequencing was performed on CD4+ T cells sorted from blood, taken around week 53, from a patient treated with tofacitinib. The source is a human donor with alopecia areata.

This clone was counted only a few times. CDR3 sequence: CASGLNEKLFF. DNA of the CDR3: TGCGCCAGCGGACTCAATGAAAAACTGTTTTTT. The genes are TRBV4-3 and TRBJ1-4; D gene ambiguous. V lost 8 bases to trimming and J lost 5 bases, with 6 bases between them. Looked up from germline, CDR1 is LGHNA and CDR2 is YSLEER. The CDR3 spans 11 residues.

This chain joins TRBV5-6 and TRBJ1-2; D may be TRBD1 (5 bases). The V end was cut by 3 bases, the J end by 1 base, with 16 bases between. CDR1 is SGHDT, CDR2 YYEEEE, per germline. The CDR3 contains 16 residues. The CDR3 DNA follows: TGTGCCAGCAGCTATGGCGGATATGGGGGTAACTATGGCTACACCTTC. Protein: CASSYGGYGGNYGYTF.

A single count supports this clone. The chain employs TRBV5-1 and TRBJ1-2; D perhaps matches TRBD1 (6 bases). The germline V and J ends were trimmed by 0 bases and 8 bases, with 11 bases remaining between them. The CDR3 spans 13 residues. Germline lookup yields CDR1 SGHRS and CDR2 YFSETQ. The CDR3 here is CASSLEQGSGYTF. CDR3 bases: TGCGCCAGCAGCTTGGAACAGGGTTCCGGCTACACCTTC.

In this sample, this clone turned up a few times. This chain links TRBV9 with TRBJ2-7; perhaps D is TRBD1 or TRBD2 (5 bases each). CDR3 length: 15 residues. The germline V gene has CDR1 SGDLS and CDR2 YYNGEE. V was shortened by 0 bases and J by 2 bases, with 12 bases between the two germline ends. The CDR3 is CASSVGSGTPYEQYF. The CDR3 DNA follows: TGTGCCAGCAGCGTAGGGTCCGGGACCCCCTACGAGCAGTACTTC.

The CDR3 DNA reads as TGTGCCAGCAGTGCTGAGGGTACTTTGTCACCCCTCCACTTT. Its protein product is CASSAEGTLSPLHF. The rearrangement links TRBV2 to TRBJ1-6, with D unclear. Germline loops: CDR1 SNHLY, CDR2 FYNNEI. This CDR3 spans 14 amino acids. With 4 bases removed from V and 10 bases from J, the gap between germline ends came to 14 bases.

This chain links TRBV30 with TRBJ1-2; the D is unclear. In germline, CDR1 is GTSNPN, CDR2 SVGIG (reference sequence). The ends were cut back, 3 bases at V and 0 bases at J, with 8 bases in the middle. The CDR3 extends over 13 amino acids. The CDR3 DNA is TGTGCCTGGAGGAGACCAGCTAACTATGGCTACACCTTC. Its protein product is CAWRRPANYGYTF.

This chain links TRBV30 with TRBJ1-1; TRBD1 might be the D (5 bases). This CDR3 region has 13 residues. Trimming took 1 base from V and 8 from J, leaving 14 bases between them. Per germline, CDR1 GTSNPN and CDR2 SVGIG (reference sequence). The CDR3 DNA sequence: TGTGCCTGGAGTGCCCCGGACATATGGGAAGCTTTCTTT. Translated, it gives CAWSAPDIWEAFF.

The rearrangement joins TRBV7-9 to TRBJ2-2; D not certain. With 7 bases removed from V and 8 bases from J, the gap between germline ends came to 8 bases. There are 11 residues in the CDR3. The germline CDR1 and CDR2 sequences are SEHNR and FQNEAQ (reference sequence). This CDR3 reads CASTSAGELFF. The CDR3 DNA follows: TGTGCCAGCACATCAGCGGGGGAGCTGTTTTTT.

The genes are TRBV5-1 and TRBJ1-2; D is ambiguous. Germline CDR1 is SGHRS and CDR2 is YFSETQ. V lost 0 bases, J lost 4 bases, and 10 bases lay in between. CDR3 length equals 14 residues. In DNA form, the CDR3 reads TGCGCCAGCAGCTTGGAAGGGCTTTCCTATGGCTACACCTTC. Translated, it gives CASSLEGLSYGYTF.

V and J are TRBV11-2 and TRBJ1-1; D is perhaps TRBD1 (6 bases). The V gene lost 4 bases and the J gene lost 11 bases, with 17 bases spanning the gap. This CDR3 has 13 residues. Germline V CDR1 and CDR2: SGHAT, FQNNGV. The CDR3 DNA follows: TGTGCCAGCAGCTCCCGGGGGGCCCTTGGGGCTTTCTTT. Its protein product is CASSSRGALGAFF.

The genes are TRBV5-4 and TRBJ1-1; D is unresolved. The V and J ends lost 4 bases and 1 base respectively, with 11 bases between them. CDR1 and CDR2 from the germline V gene are SGHNT and YYREEE (reference sequence). The CDR3 contains 14 residues. CDR3 residues: CASSRPGPNTEAFF. The CDR3 coding sequence is TGTGCCAGCAGCCGTCCGGGCCCGAACACTGAAGCTTTCTTT.

This chain joins TRBV9 and TRBJ2-1, with D possibly TRBD2 on 5 matching bases. The V end was cut by 0 bases, the J end by 10 bases, with 8 bases between. Germline lookup yields CDR1 SGDLS and CDR2 YYNGEE. The CDR3 has 12 residues. Here the CDR3 DNA reads TGTGCCAGCAGCGTAGAGTCGGGAGAGCAGTTCTTC. As protein: CASSVESGEQFF.

The rearrangement links TRBV18 to TRBJ1-6; weak D call: TRBD1 (6 bases). Germline V lookup: CDR1 KGHSH, CDR2 LQKENI. The V end was cut by 2 bases, the J end by 6 bases, with 14 bases between. CDR3 length: 16 amino acids. Here the CDR3 DNA reads TGTGCCAGCTCACCATCTCGAACACAGGGTAATTCACCCCTCCACTTT. Residues: CASSPSRTQGNSPLHF. Together with reference TRBV18 and TRBJ1-6, the CDR3 gives the full variable domain: NAGVMQNPRHLVRRRGQEARLRCSPMKGHSHVYWYRQLPEEGLKFMVYLQKENIIDESGMPKERFSAEFPKEGPSILRIQQVVRGDSAAYFCASSPSRTQGNSPLHFGNGTRLTVT.

A remark on this clone: Additional DNA sequences in this sample encode the identical CDR3. The genes are TRBV29-1 and TRBJ2-1, with 8 bases matching TRBD1. The J segment lost 10 bases and the V segment lost 3 bases, leaving 2 bases of the junction unmatched. Germline CDR1 reads SQVTM; CDR2 reads ANQGSEA. This CDR3 region has 11 residues. The CDR3 DNA follows: TGCAGCGTTGAGACAGGGGACGAGCAGTTCTTC. Protein: CSVETGDEQFF.

V usage is TRBV29-1 and J usage is TRBJ2-7; a possible D gene is TRBD1 (5 bases). The CDR3 length is 13 residues. The germline V and J ends were trimmed by 3 bases and 2 bases, with 11 bases remaining between them. In germline, CDR1 is SQVTM, CDR2 ANQGSEA. CDR3 coding DNA: TGCAGCGTTGAGGTGGGGCCCACCTACGAGCAGTACTTC. Translated: CSVEVGPTYEQYF.

The chain recombines TRBV30 with TRBJ1-1, with no clear D. The CDR3 is 11 residues long. From germline, CDR1 is GTSNPN and CDR2 SVGIG (reference sequence). Trimming shortened V by 4 bases and J by 10 bases, and 13 bases separated the two germline ends. CDR3 residues: CAWNQGIGAFF. DNA for the CDR3: TGTGCCTGGAATCAAGGAATTGGAGCTTTCTTT.

This clone has just a few counts. J is TRBJ2-3 and V is TRBV27; 11 bases fit TRBD2. The length of the CDR3 is 17 residues. The germline V gene has CDR1 MNHEY and CDR2 SMNVEV (reference sequence). V dropped 4 bases and J dropped 5; count of bases not matched to a gene: 11. In DNA, the CDR3 is TGTGCCAGCAGTTCCCCCGCACTAGCGGGGGTGCTAGATACGCAGTATTTT. Residues: CASSSPALAGVLDTQYF.

The chain has TRBV18 and TRBJ1-6; 7 nucleotides align to TRBD1. The CDR3 has 14 residues. J gave up 4 bases and V 4 bases, and 1 base lay outside the gene matches. Germline-derived CDR1 and CDR2 are KGHSH and LQKENI. CDR3 nucleotides: TGTGCCAGCTCACTGACAGGGTATAATTCACCCCTCCACTTT. Translated: CASSLTGYNSPLHF.

This clone was seen a handful of times. This chain connects TRBV4-2 to TRBJ1-1, with a possible D match to TRBD1 (6 bases). V was pared by 3 bases and J by 1 base, with 12 bases between. Germline V gene sequence: CDR1 LGHNA, CDR2 YNFKEQ. The CDR3 sequence is 15 residues long. CDR3 protein: CASSHVPGENTEAFF. As DNA, the CDR3 is TGTGCCAGCAGCCACGTCCCAGGGGAGAACACTGAAGCTTTCTTT.

This chain uses TRBV29-1 with TRBJ2-3; 9 bases match TRBD2. The CDR3 loop spans 18 amino acids. CDR1 and CDR2 from the germline V gene are SQVTM and ANQGSEA. V shed 1 base and J 0 bases; nucleotides not matched to a gene: 11. CDR3 loop: CSVEGLAGDHASTDTQYF. The DNA for the CDR3 is TGCAGCGTTGAAGGTTTAGCGGGGGACCACGCTAGCACAGATACGCAGTATTTT.